The clone carrying this T cell receptor (beta chain) was seen only once. The data are from a study of CD4 and CD8 cells across lung adenocarcinoma regions. Donors had localized lung adenocarcinoma, a non-small cell lung cancer. Germline CDR1 is WNHNN and CDR2 is SYGVQD (reference sequence). Trimming removed 4 bases from V and 11 bases from J, with 14 bases in between. This CDR3 is 13 amino acids long. TCRdb re-called the PCR reads through MiXCR, storing one row per CDR3 protein. The table lists more than 9,000 distinct CDR3 sequences, approximately 46% of them singletons. Input material: CD8+ T cells from the margin of a lung tumor. The sequence came from a male donor with lung adenocarcinoma. The CD4 and CD8 labels of this study may be unreliable. This chain joins TRBV10-1 and TRBJ2-2; D is unclear. CDR3 nucleotides: TGCGCCAGCAGTGCGGAAGGTTTCCATGAGCTGTTTTTT. It codes for CASSAEGFHELFF.